This entry lists 20 T cell receptor beta chains sequenced from one sample in a study of blood T cell repertoires in COVID-19. Libraries were prepared by immunoSEQ multiplex PCR; TCRdb keeps only in-frame clonotypes and omits some of them. The table lists over 90,000 clones, roughly 87% of them singletons. The sequenced material came from peripheral blood. The receptors shown here come from a woman older than 75 in a cohort sampled during active COVID-19.

This clone has just a few counts. The gene calls are TRBV19 and TRBJ2-3, with TRBD2 as a possible D gene (6 bases). CDR1 and CDR2 from the germline V gene are LNHDA and SQIVND (reference sequence). This CDR3 is 16 amino acids long. Trimming left V 8 bases short and J 5 bases short, with 23 bases between. The CDR3 loop is CASSPRGLYVGDTQYF. The DNA of the CDR3 is TGTGCCAGTTCGCCGCGGGGCCTCTATGTGGGAGATACGCAGTATTTT. Variable domain in full (rest from reference TRBV19 and TRBJ2-3): DGGITQSPKYLFRKEGQNVTLSCEQNLNHDAMYWYRQDPGQGLRLIYYSQIVNDFQKGDIAEGYSVSREKKESFPLTVTSAQKNPTAFYLCASSPRGLYVGDTQYFGPGTRLTVL.

V is TRBV10-3 and J is TRBJ2-2; 8 bases fit TRBD1. CDR3 length equals 14 residues. Germline values: CDR1 ENHRY, CDR2 SYGVKD. V lost 3 bases, J lost 3 bases, and 0 bases stayed unmatched. The CDR3 region is CAISDRGHTGELFF. CDR3 sequence (DNA): TGTGCCATCAGTGACAGGGGGCACACCGGGGAGCTGTTTTTT.

V usage is TRBV11-2 and J usage is TRBJ2-3; D remains ambiguous. V was trimmed by 5 bases and J by 2 bases, leaving 5 bases between them. CDR3 length: 12 residues. CDR1 and CDR2 from the germline V gene are SGHAT and FQNNGV. The CDR3 region is CASSPNTDTQYF. The CDR3 region has the DNA TGTGCCAGCAGCCCAAACACAGATACGCAGTATTTT.

This chain links TRBV10-3 with TRBJ2-6; the match to TRBD1 covers 10 bases. This CDR3 has 20 amino acids. From germline, CDR1 is ENHRY and CDR2 SYGVKD. The ends lost 4 bases at V and 0 bases at J; junction bases unmatched: 12. The CDR3 DNA is TGTGCCATCAGTGGTATGGGCCCGGGACAGGGGTTCTCTGGGGCCAACGTCCTGACTTTC. Translation gives CAISGMGPGQGFSGANVLTF.

The rearrangement joins TRBV3-1 (or the pseudogene TRBV3-2) to TRBJ2-1; D is possibly TRBD2 (5 bases). The germline CDR1 and CDR2 sequences are LGHDT and YNNKEL (reference sequence). The V gene lost 0 bases and the J gene lost 0 bases, with 24 bases spanning the gap. The CDR3 covers 21 residues. In DNA form, the CDR3 reads TGTGCCAGCAGCCAAGATTTCGCTAGCCCCGGGGTTGTAAGCTCCTACAATGAGCAGTTCTTC. Protein: CASSQDFASPGVVSSYNEQFF.

This clone has only a few counts. The chain employs TRBV7-3 and TRBJ1-2; TRBD1 matches at 11 bases. V lost 5 bases and J lost 3; bases outside the gene matches: 8. Per germline, CDR1 SGHTA and CDR2 FQGTGA. The CDR3 totals 16 residues. CDR3 coding DNA: TGTGCCAGCAGCCCGGACGGACAGGGGGCCCACTATGGCTACACCTTC. This sequence encodes CASSPDGQGAHYGYTF.

With respect to this clone: A junction end diverges from the germline sequence, so it may reflect a read error. The chain has TRBV4-2 and TRBJ2-7, with D tentatively TRBD2 (6 bases). This CDR3 region has 15 residues. Germline lookup yields CDR1 LGHNA and CDR2 YNFKEQ. In nucleotides, the CDR3 is TGTGCCAGCAGCCAAGAGGGGGGTGGTTTGTACGGGCAGTACTTC. As protein: CASSQEGGGLYGQYF.

CDR3 nucleotide sequence: TGTGCCAGCAGCTTTCAAGGCGGGACAGTACCTTTTCATGAGCAGTTCTTC. Residues: CASSFQGGTVPFHEQFF. This chain connects TRBV7-2 to TRBJ2-1, with D perhaps TRBD1 (7 bases). V lost 3 bases and J lost 8, with 23 bases in between. The CDR3 is 17 residues long. The germline V gene encodes CDR1 SGHTA and CDR2 FQGNSA.

V usage is TRBV2 and J usage is TRBJ2-2; 7 bases are shared with TRBD1. Trimming removed 8 bases from V and 0 bases from J; junction bases left unmatched: 6. The CDR3 consists of 15 residues. The germline V gene encodes CDR1 SNHLY and CDR2 FYNNEI. The CDR3 DNA sequence: TGTGCCAGCGTTACCCAGGGGGCGAACACCGGGGAGCTGTTTTTT. It specifies CASVTQGANTGELFF.

The chain joins TRBV5-8 to TRBJ2-7; D might be TRBD2 (5 bases). With 4 bases removed from V and 3 bases from J, the gap between germline ends came to 14 bases. Germline CDR1 SGHTS, CDR2 YDEGEE. This CDR3 has 14 amino acids. CDR3 in amino acids: CASSPGARGYEQYF. The CDR3 DNA is TGTGCCAGCAGCCCAGGAGCCCGGGGCTACGAGCAGTACTTC.

J is TRBJ2-3 and V is TRBV4-2, with D hard to call. This CDR3 comprises 15 residues. V was trimmed by 0 bases and J by 1 base, leaving 8 bases between them. In germline, CDR1 is LGHNA, CDR2 YNFKEQ. Here the CDR3 reads CASSQDGQGTDTQYF. CDR3 sequence (DNA): TGTGCCAGCAGCCAAGACGGCCAGGGCACAGATACGCAGTATTTT.

The count of this clone is one. CDR3 in amino acids: CAISVLAGDEQYF. CDR3 sequence (DNA): TGTGCCATCAGTGTTCTAGCGGGAGACGAGCAGTACTTC. This chain links TRBV10-3 with TRBJ2-7; the match to TRBD2 covers 10 bases. Looked up from germline, CDR1 is ENHRY and CDR2 is SYGVKD. V trimming: 4 bases; J trimming: 5 bases; junction bases outside the gene matches: 2. The CDR3 spans 13 residues.

The rearrangement uses TRBV4-1 and TRBJ2-3; TRBD2 agrees at 9 bases. The CDR3 totals 17 residues. Germline V lookup: CDR1 MGHRA, CDR2 YSYEKL. Trimming cost V 0 bases and J 7 bases; bases outside gene matches: 11. The chain's CDR3 is CASSQDRASGMFNTQYF. The CDR3 DNA sequence: TGCGCCAGCAGCCAAGATCGTGCTAGCGGGATGTTCAATACGCAGTATTTT.

In the case of this clone: The CDR3 does not close with the conserved phenylalanine or tryptophan, likely indicating a read error. It is unclear where the CDR3 begins or ends on the DNA, so no DNA is shown, and the CDR3 is as TCRdb lists it. The rearrangement links TRBV14 to TRBJ1-3; the table gives TRBD1 as D, unverified against the DNA. Germline CDR1 and CDR2: SGHDN and FVKESK. The CDR3 has 10 amino acids, counting both end residues. The CDR3: CASSQEGQRV.

The chain links TRBV6-5 to TRBJ2-1; D may be TRBD2 (5 bases). The CDR3 runs 14 residues. Germline V gives CDR1 MNHEY, CDR2 SVGAGI. The V end was cut by 8 bases, the J end by 5 bases, with 16 bases between. CDR3 protein: CASRIARGHNEQFF. The CDR3 DNA reads TGTGCCAGCCGAATAGCGAGAGGTCACAATGAGCAGTTCTTC.

This chain's CDR3 is CASSPQYYNEQFF. CDR3 DNA sequence: TGTGCCAGCAGTCCACAGTACTACAATGAGCAGTTCTTC. This rearrangement joins TRBV6-6 to TRBJ2-1; no definite D call. The germline V and J ends were trimmed by 5 bases and 3 bases, with 8 bases remaining between them. Germline V gene lookup returns CDR1 MNHNY and CDR2 SVGAGI (reference sequence). This CDR3 region has 13 residues.

CDR3: CASSDRQGYSGNTIYF. The CDR3 region has the DNA TGTGCCAGCAGTGACCGTCAGGGGTACTCTGGAAACACCATATATTTT. V is TRBV6-4 and J is TRBJ1-3; D perhaps matches TRBD1 (6 bases). Germline V gene sequence: CDR1 MRHNA, CDR2 SNTAGT. The V and J ends lost 2 bases and 0 bases respectively, with 11 bases between them. The CDR3 is made up of 16 amino acids.

This sequence joins TRBV6-5 and TRBJ2-7; 9 nucleotides match TRBD1. Germline lookup yields CDR1 MNHEY and CDR2 SVGAGI. The trim removed 11 bases at V and 5 bases at J, leaving 7 bases unmatched. The CDR3 is made up of 12 amino acids. The CDR3 sequence is CAGGQGWNEQYF. CDR3 nucleotide sequence: TGTGCCGGCGGACAGGGGTGGAACGAGCAGTACTTC.

The chain uses TRBV3-1 (or the pseudogene TRBV3-2) and TRBJ2-1; 8 bases fit TRBD1. J lost 8 bases, V lost 4 bases, and 10 bases had no gene match. Germline CDR1 reads LGHDT; CDR2 reads YNNKEL (reference sequence). The CDR3 extends over 15 amino acids. CDR3 DNA: TGTGCCAGCAGCCCGCGGACAGGGAGGATAGATGAGCAGTTCTTC. Residues: CASSPRTGRIDEQFF.

The chain combines TRBV27 with TRBJ1-4, with D possibly being TRBD1 (5 bases). This CDR3 spans 14 amino acids. CDR1 and CDR2 from the germline V gene are MNHEY and SMNVEV (reference sequence). V shed 5 bases and J shed 8 bases, with 15 bases lying between them. Here the CDR3 reads CASSGGAGREKLFF. CDR3 coding DNA: TGTGCCAGCAGTGGTGGGGCAGGTCGGGAAAAACTGTTTTTT.